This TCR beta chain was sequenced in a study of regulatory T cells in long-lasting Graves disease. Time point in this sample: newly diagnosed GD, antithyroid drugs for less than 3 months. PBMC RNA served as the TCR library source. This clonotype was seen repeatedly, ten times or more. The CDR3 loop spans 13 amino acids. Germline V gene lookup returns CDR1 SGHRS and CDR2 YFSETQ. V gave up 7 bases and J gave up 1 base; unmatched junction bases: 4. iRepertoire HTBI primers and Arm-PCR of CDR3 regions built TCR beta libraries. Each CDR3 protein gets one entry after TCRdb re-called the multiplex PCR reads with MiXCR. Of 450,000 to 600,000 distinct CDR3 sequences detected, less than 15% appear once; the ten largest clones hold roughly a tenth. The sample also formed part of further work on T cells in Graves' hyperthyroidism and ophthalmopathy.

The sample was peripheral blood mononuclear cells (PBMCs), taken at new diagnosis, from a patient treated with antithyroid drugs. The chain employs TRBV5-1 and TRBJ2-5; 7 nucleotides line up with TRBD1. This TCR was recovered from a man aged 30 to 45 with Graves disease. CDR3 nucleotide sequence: TGCGCCAGCCTCGGGACAGCCCAAGAGACCCAGTACTTC. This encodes CASLGTAQETQYF. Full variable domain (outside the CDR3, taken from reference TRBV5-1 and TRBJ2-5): KAGVTQTPRYLIKTRGQQVTLSCSPISGHRSVSWYQQTPGQGLQFLFEYFSETQRNKGNFPGRFSGRQFSNSRSEMNVSTLELGDSALYLCASLGTAQETQYFGPGTRLLVL.